This T cell receptor beta chain was documented in a study of control samples from healthy donors and cancer patients. This CDR3 comprises 13 residues. Trimming removed 0 bases from V and 11 bases from J, with 14 bases in between. The germline gives CDR1 SGHRS, CDR2 YFSETQ. Sequenced by immunoSEQ multiplex PCR; TCRdb stores in-frame clones only, minus some. The sample shows 10,000 or so clones, about nine tenths of them seen only once. This rearrangement joins TRBV5-1 to TRBJ1-1; D unresolved. The material sequenced was PBMCs. This TCR derives from a man in his 60s with colorectal cancer. The CDR3 sequence is CASSLESGMGAFF. DNA for the CDR3: TGCGCCAGCAGCTTGGAATCGGGGATGGGGGCTTTCTTT.